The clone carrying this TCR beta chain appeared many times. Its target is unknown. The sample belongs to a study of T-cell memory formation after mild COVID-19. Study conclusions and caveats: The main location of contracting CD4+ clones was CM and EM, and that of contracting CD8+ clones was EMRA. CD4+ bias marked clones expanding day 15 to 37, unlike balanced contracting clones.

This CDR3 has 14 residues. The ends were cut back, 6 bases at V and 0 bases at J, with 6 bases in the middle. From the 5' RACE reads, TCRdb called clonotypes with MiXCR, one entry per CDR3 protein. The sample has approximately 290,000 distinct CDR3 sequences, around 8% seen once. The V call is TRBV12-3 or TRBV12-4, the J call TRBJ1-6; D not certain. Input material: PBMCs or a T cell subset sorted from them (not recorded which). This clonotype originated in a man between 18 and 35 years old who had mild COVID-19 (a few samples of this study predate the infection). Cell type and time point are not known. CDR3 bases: TGTGCCAGCAGAGGTAGCTCCTATAATTCACCCCTCCACTTT. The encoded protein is CASRGSSYNSPLHF.